The clone carrying this TCR beta chain was detected only once. The source of the sample is a study of blood T cell repertoires in COVID-19. At the level of the study: Samples taken during acute and convalescent COVID-19 were collected in the United States, Italy and Spain. Nucleic acid was either cDNA or gDNA, and it came from T cells, B-cell-depleted T cells, or PBMCs.

Original handling: Nucleated cell number was recorded as an estimate derived from reference gene primer amplification. The protocol was immunoSEQ multiplex PCR, while the TCRdb copy is restricted to in-frame clones and leaves out a portion. That table furnishes V, J and clone size, whereas the DNA furnished D and trimming. The data show 100,000 or so clones, around nine tenths seen once. Losses at the gene ends were 6 bases for V and 0 bases for J; bases not matched to a gene: 10. Germline V lookup: CDR1 KGHSH, CDR2 LQKENI. The CDR3 is 17 residues long. The rearrangement uses TRBV18 and TRBJ2-7, with 11 bases identical to TRBD2. The sequence derives from a human donor with acute or convalescent COVID-19. The donor label of this sample is uncertain. Source material: peripheral blood. In DNA, the CDR3 is TGTGCCAGCTCGCTAGAACCTCTAGCGGGAGGCTCCTACGAGCAGTACTTC. Translating it yields CASSLEPLAGGSYEQYF.